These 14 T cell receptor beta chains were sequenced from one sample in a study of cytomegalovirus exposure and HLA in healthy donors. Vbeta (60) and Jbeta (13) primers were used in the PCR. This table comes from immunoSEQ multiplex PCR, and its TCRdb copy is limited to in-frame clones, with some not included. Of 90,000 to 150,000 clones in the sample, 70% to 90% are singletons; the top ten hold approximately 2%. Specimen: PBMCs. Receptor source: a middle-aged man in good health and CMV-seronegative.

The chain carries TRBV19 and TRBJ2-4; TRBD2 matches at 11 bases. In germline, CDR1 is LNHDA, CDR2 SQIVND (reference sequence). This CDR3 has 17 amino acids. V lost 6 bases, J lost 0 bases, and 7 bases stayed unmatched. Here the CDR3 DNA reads TGTGCCAGTAGGGCCGGACTAGCGGGCCTAGCCAAAAACATTCAGTACTTC. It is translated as CASRAGLAGLAKNIQYF.

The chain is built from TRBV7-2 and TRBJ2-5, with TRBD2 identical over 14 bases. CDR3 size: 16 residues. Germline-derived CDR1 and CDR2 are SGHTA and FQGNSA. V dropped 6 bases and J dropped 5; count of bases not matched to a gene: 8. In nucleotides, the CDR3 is TGTGCCAGCAGTTCTACGACTAGCGGGAGGGGGGAGACCCAGTACTTC. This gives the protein CASSSTTSGRGETQYF.

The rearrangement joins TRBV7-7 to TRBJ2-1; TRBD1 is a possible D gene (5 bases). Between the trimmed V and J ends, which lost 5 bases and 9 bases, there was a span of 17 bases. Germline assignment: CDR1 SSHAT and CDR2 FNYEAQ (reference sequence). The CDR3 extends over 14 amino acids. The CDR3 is CASSPTGSGAEQFF. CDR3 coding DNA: TGTGCCAGCAGCCCAACAGGTTCTGGGGCTGAGCAGTTCTTC.

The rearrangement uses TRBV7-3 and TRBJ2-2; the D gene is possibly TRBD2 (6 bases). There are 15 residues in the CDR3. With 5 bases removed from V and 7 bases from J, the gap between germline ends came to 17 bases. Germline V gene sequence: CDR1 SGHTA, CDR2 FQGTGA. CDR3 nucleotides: TGTGCCAGCAGCCCCGTTTCGGGAGTAGGCGGGGAGCTGTTTTTT. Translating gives CASSPVSGVGGELFF.

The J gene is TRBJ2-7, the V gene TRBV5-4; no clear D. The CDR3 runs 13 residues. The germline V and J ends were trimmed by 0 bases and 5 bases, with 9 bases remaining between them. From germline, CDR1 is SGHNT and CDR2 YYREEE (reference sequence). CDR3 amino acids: CASSLDRYDEQYF. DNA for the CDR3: TGTGCCAGCAGCTTGGATCGGTATGACGAGCAGTACTTC. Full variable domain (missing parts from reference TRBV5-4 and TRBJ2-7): ETGVTQSPTHLIKTRGQQVTLRCSSQSGHNTVSWYQQALGQGPQFIFQYYREEENGRGNFPPRFSGLQFPNYSSELNVNALELDDSALYLCASSLDRYDEQYFGPGTRLTVT.

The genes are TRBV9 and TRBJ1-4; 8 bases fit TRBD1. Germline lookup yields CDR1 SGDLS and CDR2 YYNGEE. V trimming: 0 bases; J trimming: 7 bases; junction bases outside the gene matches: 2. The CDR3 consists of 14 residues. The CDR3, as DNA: TGTGCCAGCAGCGTAGATGGACAGGGTGAAAAACTGTTTTTT. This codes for CASSVDGQGEKLFF.

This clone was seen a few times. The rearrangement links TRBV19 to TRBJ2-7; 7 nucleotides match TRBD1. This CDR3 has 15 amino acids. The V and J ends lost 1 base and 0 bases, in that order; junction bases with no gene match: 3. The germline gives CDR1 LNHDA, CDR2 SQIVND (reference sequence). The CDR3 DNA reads TGTGCCAGTAGTATAGGGACAGGTGGCTCCTACGAGCAGTACTTC. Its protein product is CASSIGTGGSYEQYF.

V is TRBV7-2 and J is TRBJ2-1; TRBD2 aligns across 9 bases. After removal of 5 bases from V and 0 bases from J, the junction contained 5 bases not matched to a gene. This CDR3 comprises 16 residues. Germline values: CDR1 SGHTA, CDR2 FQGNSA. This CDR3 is CASSRSGGSSYNEQFF. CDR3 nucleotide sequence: TGTGCCAGCAGCAGAAGCGGGGGGAGCTCCTACAATGAGCAGTTCTTC.

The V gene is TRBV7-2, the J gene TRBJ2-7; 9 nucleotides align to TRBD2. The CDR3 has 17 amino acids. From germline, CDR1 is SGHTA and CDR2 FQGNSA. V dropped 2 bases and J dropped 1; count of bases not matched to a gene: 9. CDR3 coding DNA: TGTGCCAGCAGCTTACAAAGCGGGAGGCCTGATTCCTACGAGCAGTACTTC. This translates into CASSLQSGRPDSYEQYF.

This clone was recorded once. The CDR3 protein is CASGTNEQFF. The CDR3 DNA sequence: TGTGCCAGCGGGACTAATGAGCAGTTCTTC. The V gene is TRBV6-6, the J gene TRBJ2-1; TRBD2 might be the D (6 bases). V was pared by 8 bases and J by 7 bases, with 6 bases between. This CDR3 comprises 10 residues. Germline values: CDR1 MNHNY, CDR2 SVGAGI (reference sequence).

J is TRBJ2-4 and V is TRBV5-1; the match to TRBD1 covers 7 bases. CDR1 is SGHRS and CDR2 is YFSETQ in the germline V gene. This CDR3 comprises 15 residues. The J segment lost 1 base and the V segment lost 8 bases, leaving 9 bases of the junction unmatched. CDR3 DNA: TGCGCCAGGGGACAGTCTCTGGGGGCCAAAAACATTCAGTACTTC. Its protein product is CARGQSLGAKNIQYF. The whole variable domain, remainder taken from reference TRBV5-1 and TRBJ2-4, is KAGVTQTPRYLIKTRGQQVTLSCSPISGHRSVSWYQQTPGQGLQFLFEYFSETQRNKGNFPGRFSGRQFSNSRSEMNVSTLELGDSALYLCARGQSLGAKNIQYFGAGTRLSVL.

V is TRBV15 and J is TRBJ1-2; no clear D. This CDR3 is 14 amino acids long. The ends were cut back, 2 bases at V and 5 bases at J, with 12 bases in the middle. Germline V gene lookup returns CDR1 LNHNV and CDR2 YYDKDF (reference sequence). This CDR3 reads CATSRRTGWYGYTF. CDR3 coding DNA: TGTGCCACCAGCAGACGAACGGGGTGGTATGGCTACACCTTC.

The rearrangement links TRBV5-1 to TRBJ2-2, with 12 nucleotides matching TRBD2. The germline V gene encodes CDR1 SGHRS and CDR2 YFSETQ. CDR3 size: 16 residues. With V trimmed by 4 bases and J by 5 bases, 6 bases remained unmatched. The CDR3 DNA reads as TGCGCCAGCAGCCCGACTAGCGGGAGTAGGACCGGGGAGCTGTTTTTT. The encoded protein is CASSPTSGSRTGELFF.

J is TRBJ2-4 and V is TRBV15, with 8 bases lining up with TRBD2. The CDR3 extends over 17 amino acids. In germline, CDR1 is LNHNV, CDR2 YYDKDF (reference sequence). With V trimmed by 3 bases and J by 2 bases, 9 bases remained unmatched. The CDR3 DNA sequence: TGTGCCACCAGCAGTTACCGGGGGGGACTAACCAAAAACATTCAGTACTTC. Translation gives CATSSYRGGLTKNIQYF.